This T cell receptor beta chain was captured by sequencing in a study of T cell changes during pregnancy in multiple sclerosis. The method was immunoSEQ multiplex PCR; TCRdb's version includes in-frame clones alone and lacks a portion of them. The table lists about 76,000 clones, approximately 94% of them singletons. The germline V and J ends were trimmed by 4 bases and 4 bases, with 17 bases remaining between them. Germline loops: CDR1 SGHNT, CDR2 YYREEE (reference sequence). The CDR3 is made up of 15 amino acids. V is TRBV5-4 and J is TRBJ2-5; TRBD1 is a possible D gene (6 bases). This clonotype was obtained from a female donor with multiple sclerosis, enrolled in a pregnancy study. The sample here was peripheral blood, taken in the third trimester of pregnancy. The CDR3 DNA follows: TGTGCCAGCAGCGCCAAACAGGGCGGCGGAGAGACCCAGTACTTC. This encodes CASSAKQGGGETQYF.